These T cell receptor beta chains were read from a single sample in a study of vaccination and CD4 T cells after COVID-19. These receptors have no identified antigens. Using its own MiXCR run on the PCR reads, TCRdb lists one record per CDR3 protein. The table shows about 11,000 distinct CDR3 sequences, with 25% to 30% occurring only once. The sequenced sample was CD4+ T cells from blood, cultured in vitro. The receptors here all came from a human donor in good health. Both conserved end residues are part of each CDR3. The D gene is left open where the match is weak. The listing skips clone size in some rows; elsewhere it reads once, few, many or a size class.

V	size	J	D	CDR3	DNA
TRBV5-4	.	TRBJ2-7	.	CASSYGQLGSYEQYF	TGTGCCAGCAGCTACGGACAGCTAGGCTCCTACGAGCAGTACTTC
TRBV20-1	few	TRBJ2-1	TRBD2	CSGGGRSNEQFF	TGCAGTGGGGGCGGGAGGAGCAATGAGCAGTTCTTC
TRBV11-2	.	TRBJ2-1	TRBD1	CASSSPPDRVIYNEQFF	TGTGCCAGCAGCTCCCCTCCCGACAGGGTGATTTACAATGAGCAGTTCTTC
TRBV7-9	.	TRBJ1-5	.	CASSLSASGDQPQHF	TGTGCCAGCAGCTTATCGGCTTCCGGGGATCAGCCCCAGCATTTT
TRBV6-1	.	TRBJ2-7	.	CASSTQGSPSYEQYF	TGTGCCAGCAGTACACAGGGCTCCCCTTCCTACGAGCAGTACTTC
TRBV27	.	TRBJ2-7	TRBD2	CAAGRGPYYEQYF	TGTGCCGCCGGGAGGGGACCTTACTACGAGCAGTACTTC
TRBV10-3	few	TRBJ2-2	.	CAISDSTDSTGELFF	TGTGCCATCAGTGACTCGACGGACAGTACCGGGGAGCTGTTTTTT
TRBV4-3	few	TRBJ1-1	TRBD1	CASSPEGQFNTEAFF	TGCGCCAGCAGCCCTGAGGGACAGTTCAACACTGAAGCTTTCTTT
TRBV20-1	.	TRBJ2-3	.	CSARGRAGTDTQYF	TGCAGTGCTAGGGGGAGAGCGGGCACAGATACGCAGTATTTT
TRBV7-9	.	TRBJ2-3	TRBD2	CASSLGSGAGKADTQYF	TGTGCCAGCAGCTTAGGATCGGGAGCGGGAAAGGCAGATACGCAGTATTTT
TRBV7-2	.	TRBJ2-3	TRBD2	CASSLGTLAAYTDTQYF	TGTGCCAGCAGCTTAGGGACCCTAGCGGCCTACACAGATACGCAGTATTTT
TRBV20-1	medium-sized	TRBJ1-2	.	CSANPGTLYGYTF	TGCAGTGCGAACCCCGGGACACTTTATGGCTACACCTTC
TRBV9	once	TRBJ2-3	.	CASSATPLGSTDTQYF	TGTGCCAGCAGCGCCACACCTTTAGGTAGCACAGATACGCAGTATTTT
TRBV28	few	TRBJ2-3	TRBD2	CASSLATSGSTDTQYF	TGTGCCAGCAGCTTAGCCACTAGCGGTAGCACAGATACGCAGTATTTT
TRBV20-1	.	TRBJ2-6	.	CSGAQGSGANVLTF	TGCAGTGGCGCCCAGGGTTCTGGGGCCAACGTCCTGACTTTC
TRBV6-2/TRBV6-3	.	TRBJ1-5	TRBD1	CASSPTHRGSNQPQHF	TGTGCCAGCAGTCCAACCCACAGGGGAAGCAATCAGCCCCAGCATTTT
TRBV4-3	.	TRBJ2-1	TRBD2	CASSFRLAGEVHEQFF	TGCGCCAGCAGCTTCAGACTAGCGGGAGAGGTACATGAGCAGTTCTTC
TRBV7-2	few	TRBJ2-7	.	CASSDRYEQYF	TGTGCCAGCAGCGACCGGTACGAGCAGTACTTC
TRBV4-3	.	TRBJ2-2	.	CASSQGWGTGELFF	TGCGCCAGCAGCCAAGGGTGGGGGACCGGGGAGCTGTTTTTT
TRBV20-1	medium-sized	TRBJ1-5	TRBD1	CSATRSTGRAEQPQHF	TGCAGTGCTACAAGGTCGACAGGGAGAGCTGAGCAGCCCCAGCATTTT
TRBV19	.	TRBJ1-5	.	CASRQRDAQGNQPQHF	TGTGCCAGTCGACAGAGGGACGCCCAAGGCAATCAGCCCCAGCATTTT
TRBV20-1	few	TRBJ2-7	TRBD2	CSALPGLAGGPSYEQYF	TGCAGTGCTCTGCCGGGACTAGCGGGGGGGCCCTCCTACGAGCAGTACTTC
TRBV25-1	few	TRBJ2-7	.	CASSESKYEQYF	TGTGCCAGCAGTGAATCCAAATACGAGCAGTACTTC
TRBV7-9	.	TRBJ1-4	.	CASSLAAGYDEKLFF	TGTGCCAGCAGCTTAGCGGCAGGGTACGATGAAAAACTGTTTTTT
TRBV20-1	medium-sized	TRBJ2-5	.	CSARVVYQETQYF	TGCAGTGCTAGAGTTGTATACCAAGAGACCCAGTACTTC
TRBV7-2	.	TRBJ1-2	TRBD1	CASSSGQGYGYTF	TGTGCCAGCAGCTCTGGACAGGGCTATGGCTACACCTTC
TRBV27	.	TRBJ2-7	.	CASSLRVPLEQYF	TGTGCCAGCAGTTTAAGGGTTCCGTTGGAGCAGTACTTC
TRBV6-1	few	TRBJ2-1	TRBD2	CASTRWGSRGLTGNEQFF	TGTGCCAGCACCCGATGGGGGTCTAGGGGACTAACTGGTAATGAGCAGTTCTTC
TRBV15	.	TRBJ2-1	TRBD2	CATSVARREDNEQFF	TGTGCCACCAGCGTGGCTCGGCGGGAGGACAATGAGCAGTTCTTC
TRBV28	.	TRBJ1-2	.	CASSTPDKDYGYTF	TGTGCCAGCAGTACACCGGATAAGGACTATGGCTACACCTTC
TRBV7-3	.	TRBJ1-2	TRBD1	CASSPVGQAATF	TGTGCCAGCAGCCCCGTGGGACAGGCGGCCACCTTC
TRBV7-9	.	TRBJ1-1	.	CASTNQTSMYLCASERGMNTEAFF	.
TRBV2	few	TRBJ1-1	.	CASSEVWETEAFF	TGTGCCAGCAGTGAAGTATGGGAGACTGAAGCTTTCTTT
TRBV11-3	.	TRBJ2-1	TRBD1	CASSLGGQGDYNEQFF	TGTGCCAGCAGCTTAGGCGGGCAGGGGGACTACAATGAGCAGTTCTTC
TRBV27	.	TRBJ2-3	TRBD2	CASSPLAGSTDTQYF	TGTGCCAGCAGTCCACTAGCGGGGAGCACAGATACGCAGTATTTT
TRBV2	.	TRBJ1-2	TRBD1	CASRGQGYGYTF	TGTGCCAGCAGAGGACAGGGCTATGGCTACACCTTC
TRBV6-1	few	TRBJ2-3	TRBD2	CASSSGLAGVPPSTDTQYF	TGTGCCAGCAGCTCCGGACTAGCGGGGGTGCCCCCTAGCACAGATACGCAGTATTTT
TRBV25-1	few	TRBJ1-5	.	CASSFGGGKNNQPQHF	TGTGCCAGCAGTTTCGGGGGCGGGAAAAACAATCAGCCCCAGCATTTT
TRBV4-3	few	TRBJ1-2	TRBD1	CASSLGQVSYGYTF	TGCGCCAGCAGCCTAGGACAGGTCTCCTATGGCTACACCTTC
TRBV5-5	few	TRBJ1-5	.	CASSLASDDQPQHF	TGTGCCAGCAGCTTGGCGTCGGACGATCAGCCCCAGCATTTT
TRBV7-9	few	TRBJ1-2	.	CASSLAGGLYTF	TGTGCCAGCAGCTTAGCGGGGGGGCTCTACACCTTC
TRBV7-4	large	TRBJ1-1	.	CASSLRSTEAFF	TGTGCCAGCAGCTTACGGAGCACTGAAGCTTTCTTT